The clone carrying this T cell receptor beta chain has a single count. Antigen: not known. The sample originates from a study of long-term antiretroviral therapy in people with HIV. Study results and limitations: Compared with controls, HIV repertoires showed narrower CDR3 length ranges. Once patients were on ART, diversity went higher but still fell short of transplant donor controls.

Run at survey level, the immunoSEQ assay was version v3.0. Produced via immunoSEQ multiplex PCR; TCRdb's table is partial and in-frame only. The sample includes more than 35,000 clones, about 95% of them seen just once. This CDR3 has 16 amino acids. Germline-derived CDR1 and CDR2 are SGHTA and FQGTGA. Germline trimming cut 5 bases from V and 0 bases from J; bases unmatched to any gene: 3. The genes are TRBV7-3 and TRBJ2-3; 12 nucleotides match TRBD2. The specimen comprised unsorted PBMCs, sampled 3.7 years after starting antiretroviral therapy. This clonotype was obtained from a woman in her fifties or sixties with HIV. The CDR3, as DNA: TGTGCCAGCAGCCAGACTAGCGGGGGTAGCACAGATACGCAGTATTTT. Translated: CASSQTSGGSTDTQYF.